Listed here are 16 T cell receptor beta chains from one sample, sequenced in a study of tumor and adjacent non-tumor tissue in lung cancer. The template was RNA from unsorted bulk tissue. More than 3 cm separated this lung sample from the edge of the tumor. The library came from three nested PCR rounds adapted from ARM-PCR protocols. TCRdb recomputed calls from the multiplex PCR reads with MiXCR, one row per CDR3 protein. Among tens of thousands of distinct CDR3 sequences listed, about 79% were seen once. The sample taken for sequencing was distant non-tumor lung tissue. These receptors were taken from a woman aged 55-69 years with non-small cell lung cancer.

This chain connects TRBV12-3 or TRBV12-4 to TRBJ2-7; maybe TRBD1 (6 bases). The CDR3 extends over 14 amino acids. Trimming removed 9 bases from V and 4 bases from J, with 19 bases in between. The CDR3 DNA follows: TGTGCCAGGAGAATGCAGGGGTACTCGTACGAGCAGTACTTC. This codes for CARRMQGYSYEQYF.

As to this clonotype: One end of the junction is discordant with germline, which a read error may explain. The chain links TRBV6-2 or TRBV6-3 to TRBJ2-7; 7 bases are a match to TRBD2. The CDR3 runs 16 residues. CDR1 is MNHEY and CDR2 is SVGEGT in the germline V gene. CDR3 amino acids: CASSPSPGRPPREQYF. CDR3 coding DNA: TGTGCCAGCAGTCCGTCCCCCGGGAGGCCCCCAAGGGAGCAATACTTC.

With respect to this clonotype: Germline and junction disagree at one end, which may indicate a read error. J is TRBJ2-5 and V is TRBV12-3 or TRBV12-4, with 7 bases lining up with TRBD2. The CDR3 length is 15 residues. CDR3 DNA: TGTGCCAGCAGTTTCTCCCTTGCGGGAGTGGAGACCCAGCACTTC. Translating it yields CASSFSLAGVETQHF.

Only one count was recorded for this clonotype. With a much larger clone just one base away, this may be a read error. This chain connects TRBV10-2 to TRBJ1-1; D remains unclear. There are 15 residues in the CDR3. In germline, CDR1 is WSHSY, CDR2 SAAADI. CDR3 protein: CASSEWSTLNTDAFF. CDR3 in DNA: TGCGCCAGCAGTGAGTGGAGCACTCTGAACACTGATGCTTTCTTT.

This clonotype was observed at least ten times. The J gene is TRBJ1-3, the V gene TRBV5-4, with D possibly being TRBD1 (5 bases). Trimming took off 4 bases at V and 3 bases at J, with 14 bases between the two ends. Germline V gives CDR1 SGHNT, CDR2 YYREEE (reference sequence). The CDR3 has 15 amino acids. In nucleotides, the CDR3 is TGTGCCAGCAGCCCCGGGGCAGGGCTTGGAAACACCATATATTTT. This codes for CASSPGAGLGNTIYF. Together with reference TRBV5-4 and TRBJ1-3, the CDR3 gives the full variable domain: ETGVTQSPTHLIKTRGQQVTLRCSSQSGHNTVSWYQQALGQGPQFIFQYYREEENGRGNFPPRFSGLQFPNYSSELNVNALELDDSALYLCASSPGAGLGNTIYFGEGSWLTVV.

The chain combines TRBV11-2 with TRBJ2-3; D uncertain. V dropped 1 base and J dropped 9 bases, with 11 bases sitting between them. The CDR3 extends over 13 amino acids. The germline gives CDR1 SGHAT, CDR2 FQNNGV. DNA for the CDR3: TGTGCCAGCAGCTTAGTAAGGGATGGAACGCAGTATTTT. It is translated as CASSLVRDGTQYF.

About this clonotype: The junction departs from germline at one end; a sequencing error may be responsible. This chain uses TRBV28 with TRBJ1-2; TRBD1 agrees at 7 bases. The CDR3 spans 15 residues. Germline V gene data show CDR1 as MDHEN and CDR2 as SYDVKM. CDR3 amino acids: CASSFPSTGRYGYTF. The CDR3 coding sequence is TGTGCCAGCAGTTTCCCGTCGACAGGGAGATATGGTTACACCTTC.

Written as DNA, the CDR3 is TGTGCCAGCTGTGCGCCTGGGTCCCACACTGAAGCTTTCTTT. This gives the protein CASCAPGSHTEAFF. This chain joins TRBV11-3 and TRBJ1-1; D gene uncertain. The CDR3 has 14 residues. Germline V gene data show CDR1 as SGHNT and CDR2 as YENEEA. V was clipped by 8 bases and J by 3 bases, with 16 bases between them.

The chain employs TRBV28 and TRBJ1-1, with D unresolved. Looked up from germline, CDR1 is MDHEN and CDR2 is SYDVKM. The V and J ends lost 1 base and 7 bases respectively, with 16 bases between them. CDR3 length: 15 residues. The CDR3 DNA reads TGTGCCAGCAGTTTATTGCCTCTTTCCTACAGTGAAGCTTTCTTT. Residues: CASSLLPLSYSEAFF.

The chain carries TRBV4-3 and TRBJ1-1; D gene uncertain. This CDR3 spans 17 amino acids. The V gene's germline CDR1 is LGHNA and CDR2 YSLEER. The germline V and J ends were trimmed by 0 bases and 7 bases, with 21 bases remaining between them. The CDR3 DNA follows: TGCGCCAGCAGCCAAGATGAGATGGGGTCCCTGGGCCTTGAAGCTTTCTTT. Its protein product is CASSQDEMGSLGLEAFF.

Points on this clonotype: A junction end diverges from the germline sequence, so it may reflect a read error. This sequence joins TRBV4-3 and TRBJ2-4, with TRBD2 identical over 11 bases. CDR3 size: 22 residues. The germline V gene has CDR1 LGHNA and CDR2 YSLEER. CDR3 nucleotide sequence: TGCACCAGCAGCCAATGTGCAGGGCTAGCGGGAGGCACCCGGTTAGCCAAAAACATTCAGTACTTC. It codes for CTSSQCAGLAGGTRLAKNIQYF.

This rearrangement joins TRBV7-8 to TRBJ2-7; D uncertain. Germline V gene data show CDR1 as SGHVS and CDR2 as FQNEAQ. CDR3 length: 15 amino acids. V lost 5 bases and J lost 4, with 18 bases in between. This CDR3 reads CASSENPVLNYEQYF. The DNA for the CDR3 is TGTGCCAGCAGCGAGAACCCGGTCCTTAATTACGAGCAGTACTTC.

A note on this clonotype: This may come from a read error, since a much larger clone is one base off. This chain uses TRBV20-1 with TRBJ2-1; the match to TRBD2 covers 13 bases. The J call may be faulty, since TRBJ2-7 better matches the DNA end. The CDR3 totals 19 residues. The germline V gene has CDR1 DFQATT and CDR2 SNEGSKA (reference sequence). CDR3 protein: CSATPLGLAGLVSYNEQYF. The CDR3 nucleotides read TGCAGTGCTACCCCCCTGGGACTAGCGGGATTGGTCTCCTACAATGAGCAGTACTTC.

This clonotype was detected only once. The chain joins TRBV11-3 to TRBJ2-7; D is possibly TRBD2 (5 bases). Germline assignment: CDR1 SGHNT and CDR2 YENEEA. This CDR3 comprises 14 residues. Deletions cut 0 bases from V and 2 bases from J, with 8 bases between. In DNA form, the CDR3 reads TGTGCCAGCAGCTTAGATACTAGGACCTACGAGCAGTACTTC. Residues: CASSLDTRTYEQYF.

On this clonotype itself: In this CDR3 the conserved last residue, phenylalanine or tryptophan, is missing, so a read error is likely. This chain connects TRBV4-1 to TRBJ2-1; 9 nucleotides match TRBD1. The germline CDR1 and CDR2 sequences are MGHRA and YSYEKL. The CDR3 runs to 18 residues. The CDR3 nucleotides read TGCGCAAGCAGCCCTAAATCTACCCCGGGACAGGGTCGTGGTGAGCAGTTCCTC. This sequence encodes CASSPKSTPGQGRGEQFL.

The chain employs TRBV6-5 and TRBJ2-1; 7 bases map to TRBD1. V trimming: 1 base; J trimming: 8 bases; junction bases outside the gene matches: 11. From germline, CDR1 is MNHEY and CDR2 SVGAGI. The CDR3 consists of 16 residues. The CDR3 loop is CASSYYTGQGTDEQFF. The CDR3, as DNA: TGTGCCAGCAGTTACTATACGGGGCAGGGGACAGATGAGCAGTTCTTC.